What follows is one T cell receptor (beta chain) and its context. Its antigen remains unknown. This sample was taken from a study of cytomegalovirus exposure and HLA in healthy donors. Findings of the study overall: Within an earlier analysis, most TCR beta V segments proved productive either about 90% or about 30% of the time.

13 Jbeta primers and 60 Vbeta primers were used for the PCR. In the original analysis: Later, 75 million to 100 million unique TCR beta chains were counted in an analysis, and roughly 11 million of them were shared. The table came from immunoSEQ multiplex PCR; TCRdb's copy has only in-frame clones and leaves some out. D and trimming were read from the DNA, whereas the V and J calls and clone size are those reported in that table. The table shows about 92,000 clones, with over 70% occurring only once. The junction had 11 bases not matched to a gene; V was cut back by 5 bases and J by 6 bases. Germline V CDR1 and CDR2: SQVTM, ANQGSEA. There are 15 residues in the CDR3.

This chain connects TRBV29-1 to TRBJ2-1, with 9 bases lining up with TRBD2. The sequence derives from a girl aged 2 to 9 in good health and CMV-seropositive. The sample taken for sequencing was PBMCs. In DNA, the CDR3 is TGCAGCGTTTCCCATGGGCTAGCGGGAATCAATGAGCAGTTCTTC. It yields the protein CSVSHGLAGINEQFF.